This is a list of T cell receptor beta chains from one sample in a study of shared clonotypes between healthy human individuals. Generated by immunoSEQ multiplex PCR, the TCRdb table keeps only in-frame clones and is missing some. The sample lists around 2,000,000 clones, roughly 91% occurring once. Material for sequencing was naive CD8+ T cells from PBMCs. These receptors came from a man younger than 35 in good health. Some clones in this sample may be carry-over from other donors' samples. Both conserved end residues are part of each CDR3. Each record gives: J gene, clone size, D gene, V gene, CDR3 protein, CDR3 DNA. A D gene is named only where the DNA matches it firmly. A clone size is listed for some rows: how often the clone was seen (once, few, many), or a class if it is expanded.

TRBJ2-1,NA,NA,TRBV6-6,CATSLGDWSNNEQFF,TGTGCCACTTCCCTGGGGGATTGGAGCAACAATGAGCAGTTCTTC
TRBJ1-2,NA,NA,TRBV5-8,CASSLNYGYTF,TGTGCCAGCAGCCTAAACTATGGCTACACCTTC
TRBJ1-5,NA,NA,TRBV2,CASSEGSRGNQPQHF,TGTGCCAGCAGTGAAGGATCCCGGGGCAATCAGCCCCAGCATTTT
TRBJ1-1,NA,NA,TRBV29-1,CSVDKGQAFF,TGCAGCGTTGACAAGGGGCAAGCTTTCTTT
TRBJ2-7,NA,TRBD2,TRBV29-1,CSVEDDGTTYEQYF,TGCAGCGTTGAAGATGACGGGACTACCTACGAGCAGTACTTC
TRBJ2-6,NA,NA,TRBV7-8,CATRSRANVLTF,TGTGCCACCAGGTCTCGGGCCAACGTCCTGACTTTC
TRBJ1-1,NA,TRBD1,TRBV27,CASSLQGAVTEAFF,TGTGCCAGCAGTTTACAGGGGGCGGTCACTGAAGCTTTCTTT
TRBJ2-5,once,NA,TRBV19,CASSSGRTGGTKETQYF,TGTGCCAGTAGCTCCGGTCGAACAGGGGGGACTAAAGAGACCCAGTACTTC
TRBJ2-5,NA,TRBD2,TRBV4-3,CASSQGTSGQETQYF,TGCGCCAGCAGCCAAGGGACTAGCGGACAAGAGACCCAGTACTTC
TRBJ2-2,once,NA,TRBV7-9,CASTPGELFF,TGTGCCAGCACCCCCGGGGAGCTGTTTTTT
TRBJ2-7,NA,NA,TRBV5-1,CASSLVQGYEQYF,TGCGCCAGCAGCTTGGTCCAGGGCTACGAGCAGTACTTC
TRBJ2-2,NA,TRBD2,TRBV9,CASSPNSGVGPGELFF,TGTGCCAGCAGCCCCAATAGCGGGGTAGGACCCGGGGAGCTGTTTTTT
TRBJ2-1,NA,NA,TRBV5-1,CASRERPSSYNEQFF,TGCGCCAGCAGGGAGCGCCCGAGCTCCTACAATGAGCAGTTCTTC
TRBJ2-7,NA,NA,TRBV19,CASSSPGEQYF,TGTGCCAGTAGTTCCCCCGGGGAGCAGTACTTC
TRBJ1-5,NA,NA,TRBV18,CASSPSTRDSNQPQHF,TGTGCCAGCTCACCTTCTACCAGAGATAGCAATCAGCCCCAGCATTTT
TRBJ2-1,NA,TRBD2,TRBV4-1,CASSRTAGGSYNEQFF,TGCGCCAGCAGCCGAACAGCGGGGGGCTCCTACAATGAGCAGTTCTTC
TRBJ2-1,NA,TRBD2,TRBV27,CASSLLSYAGVPYNEQFF,TGTGCCAGCAGTTTACTATCGTACGCGGGGGTACCCTACAATGAGCAGTTCTTC
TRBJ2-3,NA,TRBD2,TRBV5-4,CASSLAASGRSFSTDTQYF,TGTGCCAGCAGCTTGGCGGCTAGCGGGAGGTCGTTTAGCACAGATACGCAGTATTTT
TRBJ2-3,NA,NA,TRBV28,CASSISRATQYF,TGTGCCAGCAGTATTAGTAGGGCTACGCAGTATTTT
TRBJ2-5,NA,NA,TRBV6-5,CASSYGQAPLRETQYF,TGTGCCAGCAGTTACGGGCAGGCCCCCTTGAGAGAGACCCAGTACTTC
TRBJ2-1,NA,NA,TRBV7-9,CASSFGHEKQFF,TGTGCCAGCAGCTTTGGACACGAAAAGCAGTTCTTC
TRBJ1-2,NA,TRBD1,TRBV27,CASSLGRGTGEGYTF,TGTGCCAGCAGTTTAGGTCGGGGGACAGGGGAAGGCTACACCTTC
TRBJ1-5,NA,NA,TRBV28,CASRTNIGYQPQHF,TGTGCCAGCAGAACTAACATAGGTTATCAGCCCCAGCATTTT
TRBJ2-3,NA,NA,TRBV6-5,CASSYRDQRTDTQYF,TGTGCCAGCAGTTACCGGGACCAGAGAACAGATACGCAGTATTTT
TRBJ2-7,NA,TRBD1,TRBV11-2,CASRQGAGEAYEQYF,TGTGCCAGCAGGCAGGGGGCCGGTGAGGCCTACGAGCAGTACTTC
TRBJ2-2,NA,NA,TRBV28,CASCYSLTTGELFF,TGTGCCAGCTGCTACTCGTTGACCACCGGGGAGCTGTTTTTT
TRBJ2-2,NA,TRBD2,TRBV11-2,CASSIREGLVGELFF,TGTGCCAGCAGCATACGGGAGGGCCTTGTCGGGGAGCTGTTTTTT
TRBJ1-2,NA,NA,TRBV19,CASSIKDARYGYTF,TGTGCCAGTAGTATAAAGGATGCTCGGTATGGCTACACCTTC
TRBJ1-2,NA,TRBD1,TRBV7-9,CASSIVPGQGLDYGYTF,TGTGCCAGCAGCATTGTCCCGGGACAGGGGCTGGACTATGGCTACACCTTC